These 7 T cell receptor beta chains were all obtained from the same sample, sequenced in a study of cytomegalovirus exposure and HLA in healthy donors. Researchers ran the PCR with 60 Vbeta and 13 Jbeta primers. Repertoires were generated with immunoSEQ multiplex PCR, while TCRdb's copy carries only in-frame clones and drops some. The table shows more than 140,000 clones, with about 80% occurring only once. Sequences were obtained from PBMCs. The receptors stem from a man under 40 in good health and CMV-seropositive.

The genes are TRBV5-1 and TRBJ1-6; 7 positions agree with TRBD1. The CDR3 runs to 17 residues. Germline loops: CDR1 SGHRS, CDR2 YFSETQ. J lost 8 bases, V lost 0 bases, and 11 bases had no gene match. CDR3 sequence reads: CASSLDRGVGLDSPLHF. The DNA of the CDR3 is TGCGCCAGCAGCTTGGACAGGGGAGTCGGTTTGGATTCACCCCTCCACTTT.

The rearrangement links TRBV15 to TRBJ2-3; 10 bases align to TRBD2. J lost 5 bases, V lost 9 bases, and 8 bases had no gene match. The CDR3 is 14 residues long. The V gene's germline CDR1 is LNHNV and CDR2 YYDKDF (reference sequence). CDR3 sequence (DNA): TGTGCCACAGGAAGCGGGGGGGCAGTAGATACGCAGTATTTT. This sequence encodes CATGSGGAVDTQYF.

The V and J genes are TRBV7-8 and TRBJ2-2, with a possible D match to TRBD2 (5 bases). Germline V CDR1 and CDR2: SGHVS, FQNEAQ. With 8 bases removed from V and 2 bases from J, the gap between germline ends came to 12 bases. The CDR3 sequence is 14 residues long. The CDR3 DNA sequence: TGTGCCAGCGTAGAGGGATTTAACACCGGGGAGCTGTTTTTT. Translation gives CASVEGFNTGELFF. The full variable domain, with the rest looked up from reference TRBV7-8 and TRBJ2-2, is GAGVSQSPRYKVAKRGQDVALRCDPISGHVSLFWYQQALGQGPEFLTYFQNEAQLDKSGLPSDRFFAERPEGSVSTLKIQRTQQEDSAVYLCASVEGFNTGELFFGEGSRLTVL.

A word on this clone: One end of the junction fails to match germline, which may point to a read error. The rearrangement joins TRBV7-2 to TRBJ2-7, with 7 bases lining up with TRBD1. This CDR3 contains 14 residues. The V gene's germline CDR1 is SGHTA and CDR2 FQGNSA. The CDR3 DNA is TGTGCCAGCAGCCAAGGAGCGACAGGGCCTCCACCGGCTTTC. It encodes CASSQGATGPPPAF.

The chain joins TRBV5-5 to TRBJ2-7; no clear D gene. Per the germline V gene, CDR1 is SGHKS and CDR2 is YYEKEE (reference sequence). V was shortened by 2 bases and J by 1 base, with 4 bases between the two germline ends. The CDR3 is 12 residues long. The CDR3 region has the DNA TGTGCCAGCAGCTTCCGGTCCTACGAGCAGTACTTC. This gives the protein CASSFRSYEQYF. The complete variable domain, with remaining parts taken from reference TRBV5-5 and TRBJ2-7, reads DAGVTQSPTHLIKTRGQQVTLRCSPISGHKSVSWYQQVLGQGPQFIFQYYEKEERGRGNFPDRFSARQFPNYSSELNVNALLLGDSALYLCASSFRSYEQYFGPGTRLTVT.

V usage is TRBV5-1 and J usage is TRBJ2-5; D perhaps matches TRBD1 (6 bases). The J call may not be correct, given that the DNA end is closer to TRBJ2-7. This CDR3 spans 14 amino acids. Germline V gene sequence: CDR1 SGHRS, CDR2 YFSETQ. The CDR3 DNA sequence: TGCGCCAGCAGCTGGGCACAGGGATCCTACGAGCAGTACTTC. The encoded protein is CASSWAQGSYEQYF.

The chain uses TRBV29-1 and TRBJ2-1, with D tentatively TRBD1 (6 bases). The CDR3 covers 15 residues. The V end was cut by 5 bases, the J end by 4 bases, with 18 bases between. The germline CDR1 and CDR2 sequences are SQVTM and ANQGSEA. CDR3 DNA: TGCAGCGTTCGCGCAGGGGCCGCACCTTACAATGAGCAGTTCTTC. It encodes CSVRAGAAPYNEQFF.